The 16 T cell receptor beta chains presented below share a single source sample, sequenced in a study of chemoradiotherapy in HPV16-positive cancers. The data were produced by immunoSEQ multiplex PCR, yet TCRdb's version contains in-frame clones alone and is incomplete. The sample yields 10,000 to 11,000 clones, about 84% seen once. The sample was blood, taken from a patient who underwent chemoradiotherapy. These receptor sequences come from a human donor with HPV-associated anogenital cancer.

The chain links TRBV6-1 to TRBJ1-1; TRBD1 might be the D (5 bases). Germline V gene sequence: CDR1 MNHNS, CDR2 SASEGT. The CDR3 is made up of 18 amino acids. V lost 4 bases and J lost 5, with 26 bases in between. As DNA, the CDR3 is TGTGCCAGCAGTGGCCGCTCGGACTCCAGGGCCCGGAGAACTGAAGCTTTCTTT. Translating gives CASSGRSDSRARRTEAFF.

V gene TRBV19 combines with J gene TRBJ1-5, with D unclear. Trimming shortened V by 5 bases and J by 7 bases, and 12 bases separated the two germline ends. The CDR3 loop spans 13 amino acids. CDR1 and CDR2 from the germline V gene are LNHDA and SQIVND (reference sequence). CDR3 sequence: CASSVRFDQPQHF. DNA of the CDR3: TGTGCCAGTAGTGTAAGGTTTGACCAGCCCCAGCATTTT.

The chain uses TRBV5-1 and TRBJ2-7; D call uncertain. V was trimmed by 8 bases and J by 6 bases, leaving 12 bases between them. Germline V gene sequence: CDR1 SGHRS, CDR2 YFSETQ. CDR3 length: 11 amino acids. This chain's CDR3 is CASKIETEQYF. The CDR3 DNA reads TGCGCCAGTAAAATAGAGACCGAGCAGTACTTC. The whole variable domain, filled in from reference TRBV5-1 and TRBJ2-7, reads KAGVTQTPRYLIKTRGQQVTLSCSPISGHRSVSWYQQTPGQGLQFLFEYFSETQRNKGNFPGRFSGRQFSNSRSEMNVSTLELGDSALYLCASKIETEQYFGPGTRLTVT.

V usage is TRBV2 and J usage is TRBJ1-2, with D unclear. Trimming took off 8 bases at V and 2 bases at J, with 12 bases between the two ends. The CDR3 loop spans 13 amino acids. Germline CDR1 and CDR2: SNHLY and FYNNEI. In DNA form, the CDR3 reads TGTGCCAGCGCACGAACCGAGAACTATGGCTACACCTTC. It translates to CASARTENYGYTF.

The chain has TRBV11-1 and TRBJ2-6, with D uncertain. The CDR3 has 17 residues. From germline, CDR1 is SGHAT and CDR2 FQDESV (reference sequence). Trimming took 1 base from V and 2 from J, leaving 12 bases between them. Here the CDR3 DNA reads TGTGCCAGCAGCTTAGTCCCCGAAGGGCCTGGGGCCAACGTCCTGACTTTC. This translates into CASSLVPEGPGANVLTF. The full variable domain, completed using reference TRBV11-1 and TRBJ2-6, is EAEVAQSPRYKITEKSQAVAFWCDPISGHATLYWYRQILGQGPELLVQFQDESVVDDSQLPKDRFSAERLKGVDSTLKIQPAELGDSAMYLCASSLVPEGPGANVLTFGAGSRLTVL.

The chain has TRBV18 and TRBJ1-4; D ambiguous. V shed 0 bases and J shed 7 bases, with 15 bases lying between them. In germline, CDR1 is KGHSH, CDR2 LQKENI. The CDR3 totals 16 residues. Written as DNA, the CDR3 is TGTGCCAGCTCACCACCGTCTAGGGCCCGAGGTGAAAAACTGTTTTTT. It is translated as CASSPPSRARGEKLFF.

The V gene is TRBV7-9, the J gene TRBJ1-3; a possible D gene is TRBD1 (5 bases). The CDR3 runs 15 residues. V shed 2 bases and J shed 2 bases, with 10 bases lying between them. CDR1 is SEHNR, CDR2 FQNEAQ, per germline (reference sequence). CDR3 residues: CASSLTVGPGNTIYF. CDR3 DNA: TGTGCCAGCAGCTTAACAGTGGGGCCTGGAAACACCATATATTTT. Complete variable domain (other parts from reference TRBV7-9 and TRBJ1-3): DTGVSQNPRHKITKRGQNVTFRCDPISEHNRLYWYRQTLGQGPEFLTYFQNEAQLEKSRLLSDRFSAERPKGSFSTLEIQRTEQGDSAMYLCASSLTVGPGNTIYFGEGSWLTVV.

V and J are TRBV6-1 and TRBJ1-4, with D possibly being TRBD1 (5 bases). This CDR3 spans 14 amino acids. Germline V CDR1 and CDR2: MNHNS, SASEGT. V was clipped by 2 bases and J by 7 bases, with 11 bases between them. CDR3 sequence reads: CASSEPGGGEKLFF. CDR3 sequence (DNA): TGTGCCAGCAGTGAACCTGGGGGGGGTGAAAAACTGTTTTTT.

The chain uses TRBV7-7 and TRBJ2-1, with D tentatively TRBD2 (7 bases). The CDR3 extends over 16 amino acids. Trimming shortened V by 1 base and J by 8 bases, and 18 bases separated the two germline ends. Germline CDR1 reads SSHAT; CDR2 reads FNYEAQ (reference sequence). The CDR3 region is CASSLGGGPSTDEQFF. DNA for the CDR3: TGTGCCAGCAGCTTAGGCGGGGGCCCATCGACGGATGAGCAGTTCTTC.

This clone is a singleton in its sample. The chain joins TRBV30 to TRBJ1-2; D ambiguous. Germline CDR1 and CDR2: GTSNPN and SVGIG (reference sequence). There are 11 residues in the CDR3. Deletions cut 4 bases from V and 3 bases from J, with 6 bases between. The CDR3 protein is CAWNRDYGYTF. DNA for the CDR3: TGTGCCTGGAACCGGGACTATGGCTACACCTTC.

This clone was seen once. The chain uses TRBV27 and TRBJ2-7, with 9 nucleotides matching TRBD2. This CDR3 has 15 residues. Germline values: CDR1 MNHEY, CDR2 SMNVEV (reference sequence). Trimming removed 6 bases from V and 2 bases from J; junction bases left unmatched: 8. CDR3 region: CASRSFGGGAYEQYF. CDR3 in DNA: TGTGCCAGCAGGTCTTTTGGCGGGGGGGCCTACGAGCAGTACTTC.

The chain carries TRBV7-2 and TRBJ1-4; TRBD1 aligns across 8 bases. The V and J ends lost 5 bases and 12 bases, in that order; junction bases with no gene match: 14. The germline CDR1 and CDR2 sequences are SGHTA and FQGNSA. The CDR3 runs to 15 residues. CDR3 sequence reads: CASSRIAGQGIELFF. In DNA, the CDR3 is TGTGCCAGCAGCCGGATTGCCGGACAGGGTATCGAACTGTTTTTT.

The chain combines TRBV19 with TRBJ2-5; possible D gene TRBD1, 6 bases. Trimming took 6 bases from V and 5 from J, leaving 16 bases between them. The CDR3 runs to 14 residues. Germline V lookup: CDR1 LNHDA, CDR2 SQIVND (reference sequence). As DNA, the CDR3 is TGTGCCAGTAGCTTCGTGGGGGCGCGGGAGACCCAGTACTTC. It codes for CASSFVGARETQYF.

The chain combines TRBV9 with TRBJ2-1; D not resolved. The CDR3 totals 14 residues. Germline V gene data show CDR1 as SGDLS and CDR2 as YYNGEE. Trimming stripped 2 bases from V and 1 base from J, with 7 bases between. CDR3 in DNA: TGTGCCAGCAGCGTTGGAGTTTCCTACAATGAGCAGTTCTTC. Translating gives CASSVGVSYNEQFF. The full variable domain, completed using reference TRBV9 and TRBJ2-1, is DSGVTQTPKHLITATGQRVTLRCSPRSGDLSVYWYQQSLDQGLQFLIQYYNGEERAKGNILERFSAQQFPDLHSELNLSSLELGDSALYFCASSVGVSYNEQFFGPGTRLTVL.

This clone was picked up a small number of times. The chain recombines TRBV12-5 with TRBJ2-2, with D unresolved. CDR3 length: 16 residues. V lost 1 base, J lost 4 bases, and 13 bases lay in between. Looked up from germline, CDR1 is LGHNT and CDR2 is FRNRAP. The CDR3 sequence is CASGLGVPVATGELFF. The CDR3 nucleotides read TGTGCTAGTGGTTTGGGCGTCCCCGTCGCCACCGGGGAGCTGTTTTTT.

The chain combines TRBV6-5 with TRBJ1-1; D may be TRBD1 (6 bases). This CDR3 is built from 13 residues. V was cut by 7 bases and J by 2 bases, with 11 bases left in between. Germline-derived CDR1 and CDR2 are MNHEY and SVGAGI. The CDR3 nucleotides read TGTGCCAGCAACAGACAGGACAACACTGAAGCTTTCTTT. This codes for CASNRQDNTEAFF.